Below, 24 T cell receptor beta chains from the same sample are listed, as sequenced in a study of breast tumors, draining lymph nodes, adjacent tissues. TCRdb analysed the multiplex PCR reads with MiXCR anew, one entry per CDR3 protein. The data show under 150,000 distinct CDR3 sequences, with 15% to 20% seen just once and over 3% held by the top ten. The lymph nodes were axillary draining lymph nodes from breast cancer patients. Sample: axillary lymph node tissue. These receptors originate from a female donor with breast cancer. Some clones in this sample may be carry-over from other donors' samples.

Concerning this clonotype itself: Possible read error: a much larger clone is one base away. The J gene is TRBJ1-5, the V gene TRBV5-1; D might be TRBD1 (5 bases). Per germline, CDR1 SGHRS and CDR2 YFSETQ. The CDR3 loop spans 16 amino acids. V lost 4 bases, J lost 6 bases, and 20 bases lay in between. The CDR3 spells CASSPGHGGPSQPQHF. CDR3 nucleotides: TGCGCCAGCAGCCCAGGACACGGGGGACCATCTCAGCCCCAGCATTTT.

This clonotype has a count of ten or more. The gene calls are TRBV7-9 and TRBJ1-2; weak D call: TRBD1 (5 bases). V was trimmed by 3 bases and J by 8 bases, leaving 16 bases between them. Germline CDR1 and CDR2: SEHNR and FQNEAQ (reference sequence). This CDR3 is built from 14 residues. The CDR3 is CASSFGEGPAGYTF. As DNA, the CDR3 is TGTGCCAGCAGCTTCGGGGAGGGGCCGGCGGGCTACACCTTC.

In this sample, this clonotype turned up many times. This chain joins TRBV10-3 and TRBJ1-2, with D hard to call. Germline loops: CDR1 ENHRY, CDR2 SYGVKD. V was cut by 6 bases and J by 3 bases, with 17 bases left in between. This CDR3 spans 15 amino acids. In DNA form, the CDR3 reads TGTGCCATCAGCGCCATGTCAGGCTCCCACTATGGCTACACCTTC. It codes for CAISAMSGSHYGYTF.

The table lists this clonotype with many counts. The rearrangement uses TRBV20-1 and TRBJ2-3, with TRBD1 matching 8 bases. V lost 0 bases and J lost 14; bases outside the gene matches: 7. Germline V gene sequence: CDR1 DFQATT, CDR2 SNEGSKA (reference sequence). The CDR3 extends over 12 amino acids. CDR3 protein: CSARDLRQGLYF. DNA for the CDR3: TGCAGTGCTAGAGATCTGCGACAGGGGTTGTATTTT.

This clonotype was seen many times. This sequence joins TRBV5-1 and TRBJ2-7; 9 nucleotides align to TRBD1. This CDR3 is built from 15 residues. Germline trimming cut 4 bases from V and 2 bases from J; bases unmatched to any gene: 7. Per germline, CDR1 SGHRS and CDR2 YFSETQ. In DNA, the CDR3 is TGCGCCAGCAGCCGGAACCGGGACAGGGCCTACGAGCAGTACTTC. This encodes CASSRNRDRAYEQYF. Supplemented by reference TRBV5-1 and TRBJ2-7, the full variable domain reads KAGVTQTPRYLIKTRGQQVTLSCSPISGHRSVSWYQQTPGQGLQFLFEYFSETQRNKGNFPGRFSGRQFSNSRSEMNVSTLELGDSALYLCASSRNRDRAYEQYFGPGTRLTVT.

This clonotype has a count of ten or more. This sequence joins TRBV6-6 and TRBJ1-4, with D uncertain. The CDR3 is made up of 12 amino acids. Trimming removed 11 bases from V and 7 bases from J, with 14 bases in between. Germline-derived CDR1 and CDR2 are MNHNY and SVGAGI (reference sequence). The DNA for the CDR3 is TGTGCCTCTCGTGACACGTCTGAAAAACTGTTTTTT. This translates into CASRDTSEKLFF.

Regarding this clonotype: A read error is possible here, since a much larger clone lies one base away. The gene calls are TRBV10-3 and TRBJ1-4; a weak D match, TRBD1 (5 bases). Germline CDR1 ENHRY, CDR2 SYGVKD. V lost 0 bases, J lost 7 bases, and 18 bases lay in between. The CDR3 consists of 17 residues. The CDR3 sequence: CAISESVGRGQSEKLFF. In DNA, the CDR3 is TGTGCCATCAGTGAGTCGGTGGGACGGGGTCAAAGTGAAAAACTGTTTTTT.

This clonotype was recorded at least ten times. The V and J genes are TRBV11-3 and TRBJ2-1; TRBD2 aligns across 7 bases. Germline values: CDR1 SGHNT, CDR2 YENEEA. The V and J ends lost 1 base and 6 bases, in that order; junction bases with no gene match: 3. The CDR3 consists of 14 residues. The CDR3 spells CASSLGGSFNEQFF. The CDR3 DNA reads TGTGCCAGCAGCTTAGGCGGGAGTTTCAATGAGCAGTTCTTC.

The V gene is TRBV7-9, the J gene TRBJ1-6, with D perhaps matching TRBD1 (6 bases). The CDR3 spans 13 residues. Germline CDR1 SEHNR, CDR2 FQNEAQ (reference sequence). With 10 bases removed from V and 5 bases from J, the gap between germline ends came to 12 bases. CDR3 sequence reads: CATEQGHNSPLHF. Written as DNA, the CDR3 is TGTGCCACAGAACAGGGTCATAATTCACCCCTCCACTTT.

This clonotype was counted many times. This chain uses TRBV10-3 with TRBJ2-3, with D perhaps assigned TRBD1 or TRBD2 (6 bases each). The CDR3 is made up of 14 amino acids. CDR1 and CDR2 (germline): ENHRY, SYGVKD. V was clipped by 7 bases and J by 4 bases, with 15 bases between them. CDR3 DNA: TGTGCCATCAAGACGGGGGCCTACCCAGATACGCAGTATTTT. It specifies CAIKTGAYPDTQYF.

This clonotype occurred many times. In DNA form, the CDR3 reads TGCGCCAGCAGCTTGCTCCGGGAGGGAGCCACAGATACGCAGTATTTT. It translates to CASSLLREGATDTQYF. The chain uses TRBV5-1 and TRBJ2-3; 8 nucleotides line up with TRBD2. The germline V gene has CDR1 SGHRS and CDR2 YFSETQ. V shed 1 base, J shed 2 bases, and the junction held 6 bases outside the gene matches. The CDR3 length is 16 residues.

Of note for this clonotype: Possible read error: a much larger clone is one base away. The rearrangement uses TRBV4-1 and TRBJ2-7, with 8 bases that match TRBD2. CDR1 is MGHRA and CDR2 is YSYEKL in the germline V gene. After removal of 6 bases from V and 7 bases from J, the junction contained 11 bases not matched to a gene. The CDR3 loop spans 14 amino acids. Here the CDR3 reads CASRSPGGEGEQYF. The CDR3 DNA reads TGCGCCAGCAGGTCTCCGGGGGGGGAAGGGGAGCAGTACTTC.

In its sample, this clonotype was seen many times. V gene TRBV7-8 combines with J gene TRBJ1-5; D is possibly TRBD1 (6 bases). The CDR3 length is 15 residues. The V gene's germline CDR1 is SGHVS and CDR2 FQNEAQ. Deletions cut 1 base from V and 6 bases from J, with 13 bases between. In DNA form, the CDR3 reads TGTGCCAGCAGCTTAGTTCTGGGGGCAGGTCAGCCCCAGCATTTT. Residues: CASSLVLGAGQPQHF.

This clonotype was counted many times. V usage is TRBV11-2 and J usage is TRBJ2-1; D is undetermined. Trimming cost V 1 base and J 10 bases, with 5 bases left between them. This CDR3 comprises 11 residues. Germline V gene sequence: CDR1 SGHAT, CDR2 FQNNGV. This CDR3 reads CASSLAREQFF. The CDR3 nucleotides are TGTGCCAGCAGCTTAGCGCGAGAGCAGTTCTTC. The variable domain in full, with the rest retrieved from reference TRBV11-2 and TRBJ2-1, is EAGVAQSPRYKIIEKRQSVAFWCNPISGHATLYWYQQILGQGPKLLIQFQNNGVVDDSQLPKDRFSAERLKGVDSTLKIQPAKLEDSAVYLCASSLAREQFFGPGTRLTVL.

This clonotype occurred many times. This rearrangement joins TRBV24-1 to TRBJ2-2; possible D gene TRBD2, 5 bases. CDR1 is KGHDR, CDR2 SFDVKD, per germline. The CDR3 sequence is 16 residues long. V was pared by 3 bases and J by 0 bases, with 10 bases between. CDR3 sequence (DNA): TGTGCCACCAGTGATCCGGGGATCGCGAACACCGGGGAGCTGTTTTTT. This codes for CATSDPGIANTGELFF.

The sample holds many counts of this clonotype. This sequence joins TRBV20-1 and TRBJ2-1; D is ambiguous. The V end lost 5 bases, the J end lost 6 bases, and 8 bases lay between the germline ends. This CDR3 region has 11 residues. From germline, CDR1 is DFQATT and CDR2 SNEGSKA (reference sequence). The CDR3 sequence: CSADQINEQFF. The CDR3 DNA sequence: TGCAGTGCTGATCAGATCAATGAGCAGTTCTTC.

This clonotype was seen a few times. This chain joins TRBV3-1 and TRBJ2-4; no reliable D call. The germline gives CDR1 LGHDT, CDR2 YNNKEL (reference sequence). Trimming cost V 5 bases and J 7 bases, with 12 bases left between them. This CDR3 is 13 amino acids long. This chain's CDR3 is CASSASASNIQYF. CDR3 bases: TGTGCCAGCAGCGCCAGTGCTAGTAACATTCAGTACTTC.

Regarding this clonotype: This may come from a read error, since a much larger clone is one base off. The CDR3 sequence is CASSFSGGAGERFF. CDR3 sequence (DNA): TGTGCCAGCAGTTTTTCCGGGGGGGCGGGTGAGCGGTTCTTC. The rearrangement joins TRBV12-3 or TRBV12-4 to TRBJ2-1, with 8 bases identical to TRBD2. This CDR3 contains 14 residues.

This clonotype was detected only a few times. The chain carries TRBV2 and TRBJ2-7; TRBD1 is a possible D gene (6 bases). Trimming cost V 6 bases and J 1 base, with 13 bases left between them. Germline CDR1 is SNHLY and CDR2 is FYNNEI. The CDR3 has 14 residues. The CDR3 DNA follows: TGTGCCAGCAGGGTGGGGACACAGTCCTACGAGCAGTACTTC. Translated: CASRVGTQSYEQYF.

This clonotype is a singleton in its sample. A read error may explain this, as a much larger clone is one base away. The conserved closing phenylalanine or tryptophan is absent in this CDR3, likely reflecting a read error. J is TRBJ1-2 and V is TRBV19; D unclear. The V end was cut by 6 bases, the J end by 2 bases, with 7 bases between. In germline, CDR1 is LNHDA, CDR2 SQIVND (reference sequence). The CDR3 runs 12 residues. CDR3 coding DNA: TGTGCCAGTAGCGGAGTGAACTATGGCTACACCTCC. Amino acids: CASSGVNYGYTS.

The chain combines TRBV6-5 with TRBJ2-2, with 10 bases identical to TRBD2. The CDR3 totals 19 residues. After removal of 1 base from V and 2 bases from J, the junction contained 10 bases not matched to a gene. Germline V gene data show CDR1 as MNHEY and CDR2 as SVGAGI. The DNA of the CDR3 is TGTGCCAGCAGTTACTATCCCCCTGGACTAGCGGTAAACACCGGGGAGCTGTTTTTT. Translated: CASSYYPPGLAVNTGELFF.

This clonotype was seen ten or more times. The rearrangement joins TRBV20-1 to TRBJ2-1; 7 bases map to TRBD1. This CDR3 spans 16 amino acids. The V and J ends lost 5 bases and 0 bases, in that order; junction bases with no gene match: 10. Germline V gives CDR1 DFQATT, CDR2 SNEGSKA (reference sequence). CDR3 DNA: TGCAGTGCTCTTGACAGGGCCGCGAGCTCCTACAATGAGCAGTTCTTC. It specifies CSALDRAASSYNEQFF.

This rearrangement joins TRBV19 to TRBJ2-1; 11 positions agree with TRBD2. CDR3 length: 16 amino acids. Germline lookup yields CDR1 LNHDA and CDR2 SQIVND (reference sequence). V gave up 5 bases and J gave up 2 bases; unmatched junction bases: 5. As DNA, the CDR3 is TGTGCCAGTAGTTCCCTGACTAGCGGGACCTACAATGAGCAGTTCTTC. Its protein is CASSSLTSGTYNEQFF. Supplemented by reference TRBV19 and TRBJ2-1, the full variable domain reads DGGITQSPKYLFRKEGQNVTLSCEQNLNHDAMYWYRQDPGQGLRLIYYSQIVNDFQKGDIAEGYSVSREKKESFPLTVTSAQKNPTAFYLCASSSLTSGTYNEQFFGPGTRLTVL.

This clonotype was observed many times. The chain recombines TRBV10-3 with TRBJ2-3; D is unresolved. This CDR3 region has 13 residues. V lost 10 bases to trimming and J lost 0 bases, with 11 bases between them. Looked up from germline, CDR1 is ENHRY and CDR2 is SYGVKD. This CDR3 is CATAPPSTDTQYF. The CDR3 DNA reads TGTGCCACCGCCCCGCCTAGCACAGATACGCAGTATTTT.